A single TCR beta chain is shown here with its context. The data were taken from a study of blood T cell repertoires in COVID-19. Study overall: Acute-phase and convalescent COVID-19 samples originated in the United States, Italy and Spain. From T cells, B-cell-depleted T cells, or PBMCs came the material, which was cDNA or gDNA.

The CDR3 is made up of 14 amino acids. Deletions cut 1 base from V and 3 bases from J, with 9 bases between. Germline-derived CDR1 and CDR2 are MGHRA and YSYEKL. In the authors' methods: Amplification of reference gene primers was used by the study to estimate nucleated cell counts. Sequenced by immunoSEQ multiplex PCR; TCRdb stores in-frame clones only, minus some. The V and J calls and clone size were taken over from that table, and D and trimming were inferred from the DNA. The table has roughly 300,000 clones, 83% seen once. Sequenced input: peripheral blood. This clonotype originated in a woman in her forties or fifties who had recovered from COVID-19. The chain is built from TRBV4-1 and TRBJ1-1, with D possibly TRBD1 on 5 matching bases. CDR3 sequence (DNA): TGCGCCAGCAGCCAAGCGGAGGGGCACACTGAAGCTTTCTTT. Amino acid sequence: CASSQAEGHTEAFF.